Following are 6 T cell receptor beta chains from one sample sequenced in a study of T-cell memory formation after mild COVID-19. TCRdb reprocessed the 5' RACE reads via MiXCR and lists one record per CDR3 protein. The repertoire holds around 200,000 distinct CDR3 sequences, with over 9% as singletons. Specimen: PBMCs or a T cell subset sorted from them (not recorded which). The source of these receptors is a man aged 18 to 30 who had mild COVID-19 (a few samples of this study predate the infection). Cell type and time point are not known.

This clonotype came up many times. CDR3 in amino acids: CASTRLAGGYEQYF. CDR3 sequence (DNA): TGTGCCAGCACCAGACTAGCGGGTGGCTACGAGCAGTACTTC. The rearrangement joins TRBV6-2 or TRBV6-3 to TRBJ2-7, with TRBD2 matching 10 bases. The CDR3 has 14 amino acids. V shed 7 bases, J shed 3 bases, and the junction held 6 bases outside the gene matches. CDR1 and CDR2 (germline): MNHEY, SVGEGT.

Comments on this clonotype: Since a much larger clone is just one base distant, this may be a read error. The J gene is TRBJ2-3, the V gene TRBV29-1; tentatively, D is TRBD2 (7 bases). Trimming took off 8 bases at V and 5 bases at J, with 17 bases between the two ends. The germline V gene has CDR1 SQVTM and CDR2 ANQGSEA. CDR3 size: 13 residues. CDR3 sequence reads: CSLRGGAVDTQYF. CDR3 nucleotides: TGCAGCTTAAGAGGGGGGGCTGTAGATACGCAGTATTTT.

This clonotype was observed at least ten times. This chain joins TRBV30 and TRBJ1-5; D is undetermined. In germline, CDR1 is GTSNPN, CDR2 SVGIG (reference sequence). Trimming removed 0 bases at V and 4 bases at J, with 10 bases between. The CDR3 spans 14 residues. DNA of the CDR3: TGTGCCTGGAGTGTATTAAGGCGGAATCAGCCCCAGCATTTT. Its protein is CAWSVLRRNQPQHF.

This clonotype has a handful of counts. The gene calls are TRBV28 and TRBJ2-1; 7 bases align to TRBD2. Germline CDR1 reads MDHEN; CDR2 reads SYDVKM. This CDR3 comprises 13 residues. After removal of 3 bases from V and 8 bases from J, the junction contained 4 bases not matched to a gene. Here the CDR3 DNA reads TGTGCCAGCAGTTTGGGGCGGGGGTATGAGCAGTTCTTC. It specifies CASSLGRGYEQFF.

This chain connects TRBV5-1 to TRBJ2-5, with TRBD1 matching over 9 bases. V lost 4 bases, J lost 4 bases, and 11 bases stayed unmatched. CDR3 length: 16 residues. Per the germline V gene, CDR1 is SGHRS and CDR2 is YFSETQ. The DNA of the CDR3 is TGCGCCAGCAGCCGAGGGGGACAGGGAAGTTCAGAGACCCAGTACTTC. Its translation: CASSRGGQGSSETQYF.

This clonotype was seen more than once but under ten times. The V and J genes are TRBV11-2 and TRBJ2-1; perhaps TRBD2 as D (5 bases). V lost 8 bases and J 6 bases, leaving 20 bases between the germline ends. The CDR3 runs to 15 residues. Germline V gives CDR1 SGHAT, CDR2 FQNNGV. The CDR3 reads CASRVASNLPNEQFF. CDR3 DNA sequence: TGTGCCAGCCGAGTAGCGAGCAACCTTCCCAATGAGCAGTTCTTC. The variable domain in full, with the rest retrieved from reference TRBV11-2 and TRBJ2-1, is EAGVAQSPRYKIIEKRQSVAFWCNPISGHATLYWYQQILGQGPKLLIQFQNNGVVDDSQLPKDRFSAERLKGVDSTLKIQPAKLEDSAVYLCASRVASNLPNEQFFGPGTRLTVL.